This T cell receptor (beta chain) came from a study of spatial heterogeneity in lung cancer. Looking at the study overall: Consistent detection of more beta-chain than alpha-chain sequences was observed. Every unique TCR and UMI combination, on average, appeared more than ten times in raw reads.

Time point noted: sample taken at primary tumor resection. Without sorting, whole RNA was sequenced from tumor, nontumor lung or frozen PBMC. Samples were obtained from about 72 donors, all untreated early-stage non-small cell lung cancer patients. About this clonotype: This sequence may be a read error, since a much larger clone differs from it by one base. As an off-target read in a library built for alpha chains, this beta chain has a frequency of little significance.

This CDR3 contains 13 residues. Germline-derived CDR1 and CDR2 are DFQATT and SNEGSKA (reference sequence). Individual TCR cDNA molecules each bore their own unique molecular identifier. TCRdb reprocessed the 5' RACE reads via MiXCR and lists one record per CDR3 protein. The table lists 10,000 to 15,000 distinct CDR3 sequences, over 5% of them singletons. This rearrangement joins TRBV20-1 to TRBJ2-7, with D possibly TRBD2 on 5 matching bases. This receptor was taken from a human donor with early-stage non-small cell lung cancer. The sequencing here drew on lung tumor tissue, taken at surgery. The CDR3 DNA follows: TGCAGTGCTAGAGATGGCCCCTTGAGGGAGCTGTACTTC. This gives the protein CSARDGPLRELYF.